A single sample is the source of the 31 T cell receptor beta chains below, sequenced in a study of blood T cell repertoires in COVID-19. Profiled with immunoSEQ multiplex PCR; TCRdb holds only in-frame clones, not every one. This table has approximately 120,000 clones, over 80% appearing once. The material sequenced was peripheral blood. These receptors originate from a woman aged 60-70 years with acute or convalescent COVID-19.

This rearrangement joins TRBV16 to TRBJ1-2, with a tentative D call TRBD1 (5 bases). The CDR3 extends over 13 amino acids. The V and J ends lost 2 bases and 7 bases respectively, with 11 bases between them. Germline V CDR1 and CDR2: KGHSY, FQNENV. For the CDR3, the DNA is TGTGCCAGCAGCCAAAGAACAGGCTCTGGCTACACCTTC. This translates into CASSQRTGSGYTF.

The rearrangement uses TRBV5-6 and TRBJ2-7, with TRBD1 matching 7 bases. Germline V gene lookup returns CDR1 SGHDT and CDR2 YYEEEE. This CDR3 has 15 residues. V was pared by 0 bases and J by 6 bases, with 9 bases of the junction left unmatched. The CDR3 DNA sequence: TGTGCCAGCAGCTTGGTTGGAGACAGGGTAGTCGAGCAGTACTTC. It yields the protein CASSLVGDRVVEQYF.

The chain carries TRBV28 and TRBJ1-2; 9 nucleotides align to TRBD1. The CDR3 extends over 14 amino acids. CDR1 is MDHEN and CDR2 is SYDVKM in the germline V gene. J lost 5 bases, V lost 3 bases, and 4 bases had no gene match. This chain's CDR3 is CASSLGQGLYGYTF. The CDR3 DNA reads TGTGCCAGCAGTTTGGGACAGGGTTTGTATGGCTACACCTTC.

V gene TRBV5-4 combines with J gene TRBJ1-4; D ambiguous. The germline CDR1 and CDR2 sequences are SGHNT and YYREEE (reference sequence). This CDR3 has 12 residues. The ends were cut back, 4 bases at V and 7 bases at J, with 8 bases in the middle. CDR3 sequence (DNA): TGTGCCAGCAGCCAAAACGGTGAAAAACTGTTTTTT. Encoded protein: CASSQNGEKLFF.

J is TRBJ1-1 and V is TRBV6-5; 7 bases align to TRBD1. The germline CDR1 and CDR2 sequences are MNHEY and SVGAGI. V shed 2 bases, J shed 0 bases, and the junction held 6 bases outside the gene matches. This CDR3 comprises 16 residues. The CDR3, as DNA: TGTGCCAGCAGTTACCTTACGGGACAGATGAACACTGAAGCTTTCTTT. Encoded protein: CASSYLTGQMNTEAFF.

V usage is TRBV6-5 and J usage is TRBJ2-1, with 9 bases identical to TRBD2. V lost 6 bases and J lost 4; bases outside the gene matches: 7. Germline V gene data show CDR1 as MNHEY and CDR2 as SVGAGI. The CDR3 extends over 15 amino acids. CDR3 bases: TGTGCCAGCAGGGCCACTAGCGGGCCATACAATGAGCAGTTCTTC. Its protein product is CASRATSGPYNEQFF.

This clone was detected only a few times. The chain uses TRBV28 and TRBJ1-1; a weak D match, TRBD1 (6 bases). This CDR3 comprises 16 residues. The V gene's germline CDR1 is MDHEN and CDR2 SYDVKM. The V and J ends lost 5 bases and 5 bases respectively, with 21 bases between them. The CDR3 nucleotides read TGTGCCAGCAGTCCAGGGGCGACTCCCCTGGGGACTGAAGCTTTCTTT. Encoded protein: CASSPGATPLGTEAFF.

The genes are TRBV6-2 or TRBV6-3 and TRBJ1-5; D possibly corresponds to TRBD1 (5 bases). The V end was cut by 2 bases, the J end by 6 bases, with 14 bases between. The CDR3 consists of 15 residues. The germline V gene encodes CDR1 MNHEY and CDR2 SVGEGT. The chain's CDR3 is CASSYLSLGGQPQHF. In nucleotides, the CDR3 is TGTGCCAGCAGTTACCTTTCTCTGGGGGGTCAGCCCCAGCATTTT.

This clone was seen only a few times. The genes are TRBV9 and TRBJ2-7; 7 bases are shared with TRBD2. Germline loops: CDR1 SGDLS, CDR2 YYNGEE. This CDR3 has 15 residues. V was pared by 2 bases and J by 0 bases, with 5 bases of the junction left unmatched. For the CDR3, the DNA is TGTGCCAGCAGCGTCAGCGGGGCGAGCTCCTACGAGCAGTACTTC. Encoded protein: CASSVSGASSYEQYF.

The CDR3 bases are TGTGCCAGCAGAAACCAGGGGAGCGGTGAAAAACTGTTTTTT. Encoded protein: CASRNQGSGEKLFF. V gene TRBV2 combines with J gene TRBJ1-4; possibly TRBD1 for D (6 bases). Deletions cut 6 bases from V and 7 bases from J, with 15 bases between. This CDR3 comprises 14 residues. Germline V CDR1 and CDR2: SNHLY, FYNNEI.

In this sample, this clone turned up a few times. The J gene is TRBJ2-5, the V gene TRBV12-5; 10 bases line up with TRBD2. The length of the CDR3 is 15 residues. The J segment lost 4 bases and the V segment lost 1 base, leaving 3 bases of the junction unmatched. Germline V gene data show CDR1 as LGHNT and CDR2 as FRNRAP. DNA of the CDR3: TGTGCTAGTGGTTTGGGGGGACTAGCGCGAGAGACCCAGTACTTC. Translating gives CASGLGGLARETQYF.

The V gene is TRBV21-1, the J gene TRBJ2-7; TRBD1 reflects the table's D call only, with no check against the DNA. TRBV21-1 is a recognized pseudogene. The CDR3 has 16 amino acids. The CDR3 DNA follows: TGTGCCAGCAGCAGAACGCCGGGACAGCCAGACTACGAGCAGTACTTC. Amino acids: CASSRTPGQPDYEQYF.

This clone was seen only a few times. The rearrangement joins TRBV5-4 to TRBJ2-7, with D perhaps TRBD1 (6 bases). CDR1 is SGHNT, CDR2 YYREEE, per germline (reference sequence). The CDR3 sequence is 12 residues long. Trimming pared 4 bases from V and 6 bases from J, leaving 11 bases between. CDR3 residues: CASSVGGIEQYF. DNA for the CDR3: TGTGCCAGCAGCGTAGGGGGAATCGAGCAGTACTTC.

This clone was seen just once. This CDR3 reads CASRGVAGPSSYNEQFF. For the CDR3, the DNA is TGTGCCAGCAGAGGGGTAGCGGGACCGAGCTCCTACAATGAGCAGTTCTTC. This chain links TRBV27 with TRBJ2-1; TRBD2 agrees at 8 bases. The CDR3 is made up of 17 amino acids. After removal of 6 bases from V and 0 bases from J, the junction contained 10 bases not matched to a gene. Germline loops: CDR1 MNHEY, CDR2 SMNVEV (reference sequence).

The rearrangement links TRBV21-1 to TRBJ1-2; the D call of TRBD1 is as the table states it, not checked on the DNA. TRBV21-1 is a pseudogene. The CDR3 sequence is 18 residues long. CDR3 nucleotides: TGTGCCAGCCTCAAGAGAGGGACAGAGGCCAGCACTAACTATGGCTACACCTTC. Its protein product is CASLKRGTEASTNYGYTF.

This sequence joins TRBV29-1 and TRBJ2-1; perhaps TRBD2 as D (6 bases). Trimming pared 2 bases from V and 3 bases from J, leaving 14 bases between. Looked up from germline, CDR1 is SQVTM and CDR2 is ANQGSEA. The CDR3 runs 15 residues. CDR3 residues: CSVESGRDNYNEQFF. The CDR3 DNA reads TGCAGCGTTGAAAGCGGGCGGGATAACTACAATGAGCAGTTCTTC.

This clone was observed once. V usage is TRBV7-2 and J usage is TRBJ1-5; D call uncertain. CDR3 size: 16 residues. Germline CDR1 and CDR2: SGHTA and FQGNSA. The V and J ends lost 2 bases and 0 bases respectively, with 11 bases between them. CDR3 amino acids: CASSLRWRVSNQPQHF. CDR3 sequence (DNA): TGTGCCAGCAGCTTAAGGTGGCGGGTTAGCAATCAGCCCCAGCATTTT.

V and J are TRBV28 and TRBJ1-4; the D gene is possibly TRBD1 (6 bases). CDR1 is MDHEN and CDR2 is SYDVKM in the germline V gene. Trimming pared 4 bases from V and 8 bases from J, leaving 26 bases between. There are 18 residues in the CDR3. The CDR3 here is CASSYYRVTPEFEEKLFF. The DNA of the CDR3 is TGTGCCAGCAGTTACTACAGGGTTACCCCTGAGTTCGAGGAAAAACTGTTTTTT.

V usage is TRBV20-1 and J usage is TRBJ2-3; the match to TRBD2 covers 7 bases. The CDR3 contains 14 residues. CDR1 DFQATT and CDR2 SNEGSKA come from the germline V gene (reference sequence). The V and J ends lost 3 bases and 5 bases, in that order; junction bases with no gene match: 8. The CDR3 nucleotides read TGCAGTGCTAGTGAGCGGGGTATTGGAGATACGCAGTATTTT. This translates into CSASERGIGDTQYF.

The genes are TRBV12-5 and TRBJ1-6, with TRBD1 as a possible D gene (5 bases). V lost 5 bases, J lost 14 bases, and 19 bases lay in between. CDR3 size: 14 residues. The germline V gene has CDR1 LGHNT and CDR2 FRNRAP. The CDR3 here is CASGETGGIEALHF. As DNA, the CDR3 is TGTGCTAGTGGTGAAACGGGGGGGATTGAGGCCCTCCACTTT.

In nucleotides, the CDR3 is TGTGCCAGCTCACGGGACAGTAATGAAAAACTGTTTTTT. This encodes CASSRDSNEKLFF. The chain links TRBV18 to TRBJ1-4; 7 nucleotides match TRBD1. The CDR3 loop spans 13 amino acids. CDR1 KGHSH and CDR2 LQKENI come from the germline V gene. Unmatched junction bases numbered 0, after V lost 4 bases and J lost 4 bases.

The rearrangement links TRBV3-1 (or the pseudogene TRBV3-2) to TRBJ2-1; 9 bases are a match to TRBD2. There are 15 residues in the CDR3. Germline values: CDR1 LGHDT, CDR2 YNNKEL (reference sequence). The J segment lost 7 bases and the V segment lost 4 bases, leaving 8 bases of the junction unmatched. The DNA for the CDR3 is TGTGCCAGCAGCCCGTCGGGCGGGGGGGCAAATGAGCAGTTCTTC. It yields the protein CASSPSGGGANEQFF.

V is TRBV2 and J is TRBJ2-3; the match to TRBD2 covers 9 bases. CDR3 length: 16 amino acids. Germline V gene data show CDR1 as SNHLY and CDR2 as FYNNEI. V shed 8 bases, J shed 4 bases, and the junction held 13 bases outside the gene matches. The CDR3 nucleotides are TGTGCCAGCTGTTTAATCGGGACTAGCATATCAGATACGCAGTATTTT. Its protein is CASCLIGTSISDTQYF. Complete variable domain (other parts from reference TRBV2 and TRBJ2-3): EPEVTQTPSHQVTQMGQEVILRCVPISNHLYFYWYRQILGQKVEFLVSFYNNEISEKSEIFDDQFSVERPDGSNFTLKIRSTKLEDSAMYFCASCLIGTSISDTQYFGPGTRLTVL.

This chain connects TRBV19 to TRBJ2-3, with D possibly matching TRBD1 (6 bases). V shed 6 bases and J shed 1 base, with 11 bases lying between them. The CDR3 extends over 14 amino acids. Germline V gene data show CDR1 as LNHDA and CDR2 as SQIVND (reference sequence). The CDR3 protein is CASSNREGTDTQYF. The CDR3 coding sequence is TGTGCCAGTAGCAACAGGGAAGGCACAGATACGCAGTATTTT.

This chain links TRBV24-1 with TRBJ1-5, with 9 bases aligning to TRBD1. Germline CDR1 is KGHDR and CDR2 is SFDVKD. The junction had 5 bases not matched to a gene; V was cut back by 4 bases and J by 5 bases. The CDR3 is 15 residues long. In DNA form, the CDR3 reads TGTGCCACCAGTGACCCTACAGGGGGCGATCAGCCCCAGCATTTT. This encodes CATSDPTGGDQPQHF.

V and J are TRBV14 and TRBJ1-2; D perhaps matches TRBD1 (6 bases). V lost 7 bases to trimming and J lost 6 bases, with 12 bases between them. Germline V CDR1 and CDR2: SGHDN, FVKESK. The CDR3 is 12 residues long. CDR3 nucleotides: TGTGCCAGCAACACAGGGTTCAATGGCTACACCTTC. It encodes CASNTGFNGYTF.

The J gene is TRBJ1-5, the V gene TRBV28, with D unclear. The germline gives CDR1 MDHEN, CDR2 SYDVKM. Deletions cut 6 bases from V and 4 bases from J, with 13 bases between. The CDR3 has 14 amino acids. The CDR3 loop is CASRAGNFNQPQHF. For the CDR3, the DNA is TGTGCCAGCAGAGCCGGGAACTTTAATCAGCCCCAGCATTTT.

The chain uses TRBV3-1 (or the pseudogene TRBV3-2) and TRBJ2-3, with D possibly matching TRBD2 (6 bases). Trimming took 1 base from V and 2 from J, leaving 10 bases between them. This CDR3 is built from 15 residues. The germline gives CDR1 LGHDT, CDR2 YNNKEL (reference sequence). CDR3 sequence (DNA): TGTGCCAGCAGCCAAGGGACTACCTCCACAGATACGCAGTATTTT. Residues: CASSQGTTSTDTQYF.

J is TRBJ2-5 and V is TRBV15; D is perhaps TRBD2 (6 bases). V lost 1 base, J lost 3 bases, and 9 bases lay in between. The germline CDR1 and CDR2 sequences are LNHNV and YYDKDF (reference sequence). The CDR3 consists of 14 residues. CDR3 amino acids: CATSRGTKEETQYF. As DNA, the CDR3 is TGTGCCACCAGCAGAGGGACTAAAGAAGAGACCCAGTACTTC.

This sequence joins TRBV24-1 and TRBJ1-3, with D tentatively TRBD1 (5 bases). V was clipped by 3 bases and J by 3 bases, with 11 bases between them. CDR1 KGHDR and CDR2 SFDVKD come from the germline V gene. CDR3 length equals 15 residues. The chain's CDR3 is CATSDPRGGGNTIYF. The CDR3 DNA sequence: TGTGCCACCAGTGATCCTCGGGGGGGTGGAAACACCATATATTTT.

This clone was counted a few times. The chain recombines TRBV30 with TRBJ1-3; no clear D gene. V shed 2 bases and J shed 9 bases, with 11 bases lying between them. Germline V gene lookup returns CDR1 GTSNPN and CDR2 SVGIG (reference sequence). The CDR3 is 12 amino acids. CDR3 DNA: TGTGCCTGGAGTTGGGCCGTGGGCACCATATATTTT. This sequence encodes CAWSWAVGTIYF.